A single sample is the source of the 19 T cell receptor beta chains below, sequenced in a study of blood T cell repertoires in COVID-19. TCRdb keeps only in-frame clones here, not all; method: immunoSEQ multiplex PCR. Here the sample spans about 130,000 clones, about four fifths being singletons. Sequencing was carried out using peripheral blood. The receptors were gathered from a woman between 25 and 40 years old who had recovered from COVID-19.

The CDR3 sequence: CASSLAGEVTEAFF. The CDR3 DNA is TGCGCCAGCAGCTTGGCTGGGGAGGTGACTGAAGCTTTCTTT. V usage is TRBV5-1 and J usage is TRBJ1-1; D is uncertain. Trimming stripped 0 bases from V and 5 bases from J, with 11 bases between. The CDR3 consists of 14 residues. Germline V gene lookup returns CDR1 SGHRS and CDR2 YFSETQ.

The chain joins TRBV6-5 to TRBJ1-2; the D is unclear. The length of the CDR3 is 15 residues. Germline V lookup: CDR1 MNHEY, CDR2 SVGAGI. V was cut by 0 bases and J by 8 bases, with 16 bases left in between. CDR3 protein: CASSYSLTQIQGYTF. CDR3 sequence (DNA): TGTGCCAGCAGTTACTCGCTGACTCAGATCCAGGGCTACACCTTC.

This rearrangement joins TRBV15 to TRBJ2-1; 8 bases agree with TRBD2. Germline CDR1 is LNHNV and CDR2 is YYDKDF (reference sequence). The J segment lost 7 bases and the V segment lost 2 bases, leaving 10 bases of the junction unmatched. The CDR3 sequence is 16 residues long. CDR3 amino acids: CATSRSVGRAGNEQFF. CDR3 nucleotides: TGTGCCACCAGCAGAAGTGTCGGGAGGGCCGGGAATGAGCAGTTCTTC.

V usage is TRBV6-5 and J usage is TRBJ1-1; 7 nucleotides match TRBD1. J was trimmed by 6 bases and V by 8 bases; bases with no gene match: 9. CDR3 length equals 13 residues. Germline V gene sequence: CDR1 MNHEY, CDR2 SVGAGI. CDR3 residues: CASRKGASAEAFF. CDR3 DNA sequence: TGTGCCAGCCGGAAGGGGGCATCGGCTGAAGCTTTCTTT.

The chain has TRBV7-6 and TRBJ2-7; D ambiguous. This CDR3 has 13 residues. Germline CDR1 and CDR2: SGHVS and FNYEAQ. V was pared by 5 bases and J by 4 bases, with 12 bases between. The CDR3, as DNA: TGTGCCAGCAGCCCCTCGGCGGCTTACGAGCAGTACTTC. Translating it yields CASSPSAAYEQYF.

Written as DNA, the CDR3 is TGTGCCAGCAGTTACTCGAGACAGGGGAAGAATGAGCAGTTCTTC. Encoded protein: CASSYSRQGKNEQFF. V is TRBV6-5 and J is TRBJ2-1; the match to TRBD1 covers 8 bases. The CDR3 length is 15 residues. Looked up from germline, CDR1 is MNHEY and CDR2 is SVGAGI. With 0 bases clipped from V and 7 bases from J, the junction kept 5 bases outside the gene matches.

In regard to this clone: One end of the junction fails to match germline, which may point to a read error. The gene calls are TRBV28 and TRBJ2-3; TRBD2 aligns across 7 bases. The CDR3 extends over 12 amino acids. Germline loops: CDR1 MDHEN, CDR2 SYDVKM. The CDR3 DNA sequence: TGTGCCAGCAGTTTTCCCGGGACTAAGTTCGATTTT. Protein: CASSFPGTKFDF.

This clone came up once. The rearrangement joins TRBV5-1 to TRBJ1-4, with a weak D call TRBD1 (5 bases). Germline V gene data show CDR1 as SGHRS and CDR2 as YFSETQ. This CDR3 is built from 16 residues. V shed 1 base and J shed 3 bases, with 13 bases lying between them. The CDR3 sequence is CASSLSVGGPNEKLFF. The CDR3 DNA sequence: TGCGCCAGCAGCTTGTCCGTGGGGGGACCTAATGAAAAACTGTTTTTT.

Only a few counts were recorded for this clone. This chain links TRBV30 with TRBJ1-2, with a possible D match to TRBD1 (5 bases). V lost 5 bases, J lost 3 bases, and 19 bases lay in between. The CDR3 runs 15 residues. Germline loops: CDR1 GTSNPN, CDR2 SVGIG (reference sequence). The CDR3 loop reads CAWEGDPIHYYGYTF. The CDR3 region has the DNA TGTGCCTGGGAAGGGGATCCCATTCATTACTATGGCTACACCTTC.

J is TRBJ2-7 and V is TRBV27; D possibly corresponds to TRBD1 (6 bases). CDR3 size: 15 residues. V was clipped by 2 bases and J by 6 bases, with 17 bases between them. The germline V gene encodes CDR1 MNHEY and CDR2 SMNVEV (reference sequence). The CDR3 bases are TGTGCCAGCAGTTTAAGAGTTGGGACAACTCTCGAGCAGTACTTC. Protein sequence: CASSLRVGTTLEQYF.

CDR3 DNA: TGTGCCAGCAGTTTAACAGGGATCGGAAACACCATATATTTT. As protein: CASSLTGIGNTIYF. The chain employs TRBV6-5 and TRBJ1-3; tentative D call: TRBD1 (6 bases). Trimming pared 4 bases from V and 4 bases from J, leaving 11 bases between. The CDR3 spans 14 residues. Germline V lookup: CDR1 MNHEY, CDR2 SVGAGI.

The chain is built from TRBV6-2 or TRBV6-3 and TRBJ1-2; D unresolved. V dropped 2 bases and J dropped 14 bases, with 21 bases sitting between them. Germline assignment: CDR1 MNHEY and CDR2 SVGEGT. The CDR3 length is 14 residues. CDR3: CASSYIHPQRDETF. CDR3 DNA sequence: TGTGCCAGCAGTTACATCCATCCCCAACGGGATGAGACCTTC.

The genes are TRBV10-3 and TRBJ2-1, with TRBD2 matching over 12 bases. V lost 3 bases, J lost 4 bases, and 4 bases stayed unmatched. The CDR3 length is 16 residues. Germline assignment: CDR1 ENHRY and CDR2 SYGVKD. CDR3 sequence reads: CAISETSGRTYNEQFF. CDR3 DNA: TGTGCCATCAGTGAAACTAGCGGGAGGACTTACAATGAGCAGTTCTTC.

The V call is TRBV6-5, the J call TRBJ1-4, with 8 bases that match TRBD1. Germline CDR1 is MNHEY and CDR2 is SVGAGI. Trimming cost V 2 bases and J 8 bases; bases outside gene matches: 7. This CDR3 is 15 amino acids long. CDR3 nucleotides: TGTGCCAGCAGTTACAAGACAGGGGACCGCGAAAAACTGTTTTTT. Translated, it gives CASSYKTGDREKLFF.

V usage is TRBV28 and J usage is TRBJ1-1; tentative D call: TRBD1 (5 bases). The CDR3 spans 15 residues. Trimming shortened V by 3 bases and J by 11 bases, and 22 bases separated the two germline ends. The V gene's germline CDR1 is MDHEN and CDR2 SYDVKM. Written as DNA, the CDR3 is TGTGCCAGCAGTTTTCCGACCGGGACTGGGGGTAGCGCTTTCTTT. This translates into CASSFPTGTGGSAFF. Full variable domain (rest looked up from reference TRBV28 and TRBJ1-1): DVKVTQSSRYLVKRTGEKVFLECVQDMDHENMFWYRQDPGLGLRLIYFSYDVKMKEKGDIPEGYSVSREKKERFSLILESASTNQTSMYLCASSFPTGTGGSAFFGQGTRLTVV.

The V gene is TRBV4-1, the J gene TRBJ1-5; TRBD1 is a possible D gene (6 bases). The CDR3 loop spans 16 amino acids. Between the trimmed V and J ends, which lost 1 base and 5 bases, there was a span of 15 bases. Germline CDR1 is MGHRA and CDR2 is YSYEKL. For the CDR3, the DNA is TGCGCCAGCAGCCAAGCACTAACAGGGCCACATCAGCCCCAGCATTTT. Encoded protein: CASSQALTGPHQPQHF.

This chain connects TRBV29-1 to TRBJ1-2, with 8 bases identical to TRBD1. Losses at the gene ends were 3 bases for V and 4 bases for J; bases not matched to a gene: 10. The germline V gene encodes CDR1 SQVTM and CDR2 ANQGSEA. The CDR3 sequence is 15 residues long. CDR3 region: CSVESTGDAVYGYTF. The DNA of the CDR3 is TGCAGCGTTGAGTCGACAGGGGATGCGGTCTATGGCTACACCTTC. Together with reference TRBV29-1 and TRBJ1-2, the CDR3 gives the full variable domain: SAVISQKPSRDICQRGTSLTIQCQVDSQVTMMFWYRQQPGQSLTLIATANQGSEATYESGFVIDKFPISRPNLTFSTLTVSNMSPEDSSIYLCSVESTGDAVYGYTFGSGTRLTVV.

The J gene is TRBJ1-1, the V gene TRBV18; 8 bases map to TRBD1. Looked up from germline, CDR1 is KGHSH and CDR2 is LQKENI. V shed 4 bases, J shed 4 bases, and the junction held 5 bases outside the gene matches. The CDR3 extends over 14 amino acids. In DNA, the CDR3 is TGTGCCAGCTCACTCGGACAGGGTGGCACTGAAGCTTTCTTT. As protein: CASSLGQGGTEAFF.

This sequence joins TRBV29-1 and TRBJ1-2; the D gene is possibly TRBD1 (5 bases). The CDR3 consists of 11 residues. CDR1 SQVTM and CDR2 ANQGSEA come from the germline V gene. The V and J ends lost 3 bases and 7 bases respectively, with 9 bases between them. CDR3 in amino acids: CSVDSGGGYTF. CDR3 in DNA: TGCAGCGTTGATAGCGGGGGTGGCTACACCTTC.